This T cell receptor (beta chain) was sequenced for a study of T cell responses to AZD1222 COVID-19 vaccine. Across the study: Pooled samples include second doses given at about 4 or 12 weeks. The study, taken as a whole, reports: Clonal diversity was possibly underestimated, and white British individuals and females predominated among donors. No day 14 peak samples; only post-peak repertoires were characterized.

Profiling relied on immunoSEQ multiplex PCR, and the TCRdb table lists in-frame clones only, not all of them. The sample holds some 150,000 clones; roughly 91% are singletons and the top ten take under 2%. Regarding this clone: The antigen remains undetermined.

Germline CDR1 SGHTA, CDR2 FQGNSA. The CDR3 loop spans 15 amino acids. V lost 6 bases to trimming and J lost 6 bases; unmatched junction nucleotides: 8. This sequence was found in an adult in good health. The V and J genes are TRBV7-2 and TRBJ2-1; the match to TRBD2 covers 10 bases. The input for sequencing was peripheral blood, taken on day 0 of AZD1222 vaccination. Here the CDR3 reads CASRVLLAGLNEQFF. The CDR3 DNA is TGTGCCAGCAGAGTCCTACTAGCGGGACTCAATGAGCAGTTCTTC.